This T cell receptor (beta chain) was retrieved from a study of shared T cell receptors in the human thymus. Here immunoSEQ multiplex PCR was the method, and the copy in TCRdb shows in-frame clones only, minus some. The sample holds 700,000 or so clones, approximately 85% seen once. Germline V gives CDR1 MNHEY, CDR2 SVGAGI. This CDR3 spans 15 amino acids. V was pared by 0 bases and J by 5 bases, with 13 bases between. These data also formed part of another study, on human thymus T cells. That study reports: Thymus was obtained from resections taken during corrective heart surgery. Among thymic and blood repertoires, usage of V and J genes appeared biased.

Input material: thymocytes. The TCR sequence derives from a girl under three years old with a congenital heart defect. This chain joins TRBV6-5 and TRBJ2-5, with D maybe TRBD1 (6 bases). The CDR3 DNA reads as TGTGCCAGCAGTTACTCTCCGACAGGCGGGGAGACCCAGTACTTC. It translates to CASSYSPTGGETQYF.